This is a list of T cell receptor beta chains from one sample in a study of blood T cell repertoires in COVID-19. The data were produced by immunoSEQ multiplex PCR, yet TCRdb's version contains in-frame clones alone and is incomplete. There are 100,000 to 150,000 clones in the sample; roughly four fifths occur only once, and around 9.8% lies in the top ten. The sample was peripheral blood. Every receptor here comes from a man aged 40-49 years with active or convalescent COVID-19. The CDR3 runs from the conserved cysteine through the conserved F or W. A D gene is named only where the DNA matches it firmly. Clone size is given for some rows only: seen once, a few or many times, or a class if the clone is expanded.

CASSLNPRSPNYGYTF,TGTGCCAGCAGCTTAAACCCCCGCAGTCCTAACTATGGCTACACCTTC,TRBJ1-2,TRBV7-2,-,-
CASSSAGADTQYF,TGTGCCAGCAGCTCAGCAGGGGCAGATACGCAGTATTTT,TRBJ2-3,TRBV7-3,-,-
CASRRQTNQPQHF,TGTGCCAGCAGAAGACAGACCAATCAGCCCCAGCATTTT,TRBJ1-5,TRBV27,-,-
CASSYIALTNTGELFF,TGTGCCAGCAGTTACATCGCGCTTACGAACACCGGGGAGCTGTTTTTT,TRBJ2-2,TRBV6-6,-,few
CASSLQGPFDNEQFF,TGTGCCAGCAGCTTACAGGGTCCCTTCGACAATGAGCAGTTCTTC,TRBJ2-1,TRBV7-3,-,-
CASRPRGGVITDTQYF,TGTGCCAGCAGGCCGCGCGGGGGGGTGATCACAGATACGCAGTATTTT,TRBJ2-3,TRBV6-6,TRBD2,-
CASSPGGGEQYF,TGTGCCAGCAGCCCCGGAGGTGGGGAGCAGTACTTC,TRBJ2-7,TRBV3-1/TRBV3-2,-,-
CASSTFNRDEQYF,TGTGCCAGCAGTACCTTTAACAGGGACGAGCAGTACTTC,TRBJ2-7,TRBV12-3/TRBV12-4,-,-
CATSDTGSNYGYTF,TGTGCCACCAGTGATACGGGGAGTAACTATGGCTACACCTTC,TRBJ1-2,TRBV24-1,-,-
CASLPGGGAEAFF,TGTGCCAGCTTACCGGGGGGTGGGGCTGAAGCTTTCTTT,TRBJ1-1,TRBV18,-,-
CASRLTGSNTEAFF,TGTGCCAGCAGGCTCACAGGTTCGAACACTGAAGCTTTCTTT,TRBJ1-1,TRBV6-5,-,-
CASSQGTGWAFF,TGTGCCAGCAGCCAGGGGACAGGGTGGGCTTTCTTT,TRBJ1-1,TRBV3-1/TRBV3-2,TRBD1,many
CASSQDQAGGQSQYF,TGTGCCAGCAGCCAAGATCAAGCGGGGGGCCAATCCCAGTACTTC,TRBJ2-7,TRBV3-1/TRBV3-2,TRBD2,-
CASSARTPNYGYTF,TGTGCCAGCAGTGCCCGGACACCGAACTATGGCTACACCTTC,TRBJ1-2,TRBV27,-,-
CASSRGTSGGARLDF,TGTGCCAGTAGTCGCGGGACTAGCGGGGGGGCTCGTCTGGACTTC,TRBJ2-4,TRBV19,TRBD2,few
CASSPTRLAGATDTQYF,TGTGCCAGCAGCCCTACCCGACTAGCGGGGGCCACAGATACGCAGTATTTT,TRBJ2-3,TRBV13,TRBD2,-
CASSQGLKYNEQFF,TGTGCCAGCAGCCAGGGACTTAAATACAATGAGCAGTTCTTC,TRBJ2-1,TRBV7-2,-,-
CASRAGGYGYTF,TGTGCCAGCCGAGCGGGGGGGTATGGCTACACCTTC,TRBJ1-2,TRBV2,-,-
CASSISAGANVLTF,TGTGCCAGTAGTATCTCGGCTGGGGCCAACGTCCTGACTTTC,TRBJ2-6,TRBV19,-,once
CASTPVVTGELFF,TGTGCCAGCACCCCGGTGGTTACCGGGGAGCTGTTTTTT,TRBJ2-2,TRBV6-5,-,-
CARSRTSGGTTGELFF,TGTGCCAGAAGCCGAACTAGCGGGGGAACCACCGGGGAGCTGTTTTTT,TRBJ2-2,TRBV7-5,-,-
CASSQDHGASTDTQYF,TGTGCCAGCAGCCAAGATCACGGTGCTAGCACAGATACGCAGTATTTT,TRBJ2-3,TRBV14,-,-
CSASRGTGYGYTF,TGCAGTGCTAGTCGCGGGACAGGCTATGGCTACACCTTC,TRBJ1-2,TRBV20-1,TRBD1,-
CASSSPNTIYF,TGTGCCAGCAGCTCTCCGAACACCATATATTTT,TRBJ1-3,TRBV7-9,-,-
CASSQGDTNTGELFF,TGCGCCAGCAGCCAAGGGGACACGAACACCGGGGAGCTGTTTTTT,TRBJ2-2,TRBV4-3,-,-
CAWMGQVGSPLHF,TGTGCCTGGATGGGCCAGGTCGGTTCACCCCTCCACTTT,TRBJ1-6,TRBV30,-,-
CASSPGNSVGEQYF,TGTGCCAGCTCACCAGGGAATAGCGTAGGCGAGCAGTACTTC,TRBJ2-7,TRBV18,-,-
CASSLSGAPYEQYF,TGTGCCAGCAGTTTAAGCGGGGCCCCCTACGAGCAGTACTTC,TRBJ2-7,TRBV27,TRBD2,-
CASRSRQGIAPQHF,TGTGCCAGCAGGTCGCGACAGGGGATTGCGCCCCAGCATTTT,TRBJ1-5,TRBV27,TRBD1,-
CASRMTGGTNEKLFF,TGTGCCAGCAGGATGACAGGGGGCACTAATGAAAAACTGTTTTTT,TRBJ1-4,TRBV6-5,TRBD1,-
CASSPATGGSGNTIYF,TGTGCCAGCAGCCCAGCGACAGGGGGCTCTGGAAACACCATATATTTT,TRBJ1-3,TRBV7-6,TRBD1,few
CSASWAQDTEAFF,TGCAGTGCTAGTTGGGCCCAGGACACTGAAGCTTTCTTT,TRBJ1-1,TRBV20-1,-,-
CATSRDSAGNNSPLHF,TGTGCCACCAGCAGGGACTCGGCAGGCAATAATTCACCCCTCCACTTT,TRBJ1-6,TRBV15,-,-
CASSPTGSHNEQFF,TGCGCCAGCAGCCCCACCGGGTCCCACAATGAGCAGTTCTTC,TRBJ2-1,TRBV5-1,-,-
CASSLELAGGNTQYF,TGTGCCAGCAGCTTAGAACTAGCGGGGGGAAATACGCAGTATTTT,TRBJ2-3,TRBV11-2,TRBD2,-
CASSYSGTKSFYGYTF,TGTGCCAGCAGTTACTCCGGGACTAAATCCTTCTATGGCTACACCTTC,TRBJ1-2,TRBV6-6,-,-
CAIGTGGAPVKAFF,TGTGCCATTGGGACAGGGGGAGCTCCCGTTAAAGCTTTCTTT,TRBJ1-1,TRBV10-3,TRBD1,once
CASSLEPSAFDGYTF,TGTGCCAGCAGCTTAGAACCCAGTGCCTTCGATGGCTACACCTTC,TRBJ1-2,TRBV11-2,-,-
CASSGGQGGRPNTEAFF,TGTGCCAGCAGTGGGGGACAGGGAGGCAGACCGAACACTGAAGCTTTCTTT,TRBJ1-1,TRBV2,TRBD1,-
CASSSGQGYYGYTF,TGTGCCAGCAGCTCAGGACAGGGCTACTATGGCTACACCTTC,TRBJ1-2,TRBV7-2,TRBD1,-
CASSLGGPSEQYF,TGTGCCAGCAGCTTGGGCGGGCCGTCCGAGCAGTACTTC,TRBJ2-7,TRBV5-5,-,-
CASSSGLTGGSEKLFF,TGTGCCAGCTCATCGGGTTTGACAGGGGGCTCTGAAAAACTGTTTTTT,TRBJ1-4,TRBV18,TRBD1,-
CASSERDSVKNIQYF,TGTGCCAGCAGTGAAAGGGACAGCGTCAAAAACATTCAGTACTTC,TRBJ2-4,TRBV25-1,TRBD1,few
CAISESGQGEVEQYF,TGTGCCATCAGTGAGTCGGGACAGGGGGAGGTAGAGCAGTACTTC,TRBJ2-7,TRBV10-3,TRBD1,-
CASSLAIGYEQYF,TGCGCCAGCAGCTTGGCCATCGGGTACGAGCAGTACTTC,TRBJ2-7,TRBV5-1,-,-